The clone carrying this T cell receptor (beta chain) was detected only a few times. This sample is drawn from a study of glioma-infiltrating T cells after dendritic cell vaccination. Across the whole study: Between about 2002 and 2012, patients got autologous tumor lysate-pulsed dendritic cell vaccines. Three intradermal dendritic cell vaccine injections were given every two weeks.

Some clones are missing from TCRdb's copy, which holds only in-frame ones; the method was immunoSEQ multiplex PCR. The sample consists of 90,000 to 110,000 clones, 90% of them appearing once. There are 14 residues in the CDR3. Looked up from germline, CDR1 is MDHEN and CDR2 is SYDVKM. Between the trimmed V and J ends, which lost 3 bases and 8 bases, there was a span of 16 bases. Specified time point: after dendritic cell vaccination, including at tumor progression/relapse. Selection required adequate fresh-frozen tumor tissue plus more than two years' survival data. PBMC sampling occurred before vaccination, two weeks after the third dose, and at progression.

Material: blood, obtained after dendritic cell vaccination. This clonotype originated in a human donor with glioblastoma. The chain joins TRBV28 to TRBJ1-2; tentative D call: TRBD1 (5 bases). Here the CDR3 DNA reads TGTGCCAGCAGTTTTTCGGGGAACCGGGGGGGCTACACCTTC. Its protein product is CASSFSGNRGGYTF.